This T cell receptor (beta chain) derives from a study of blood T cell repertoires in COVID-19. This CDR3 spans 14 amino acids. From germline, CDR1 is LGHDT and CDR2 YNNKEL (reference sequence). V shed 4 bases and J shed 3 bases, with 9 bases lying between them. Sequencing was performed with immunoSEQ multiplex PCR; in TCRdb, only in-frame clones are kept and a portion is missing. The repertoire includes approximately 70,000 clones, about 80% of them detected once, and about 0.87% sits in the top ten. This clone was picked up a small number of times. This clonotype originated in a woman aged 70 to 79 with acute or convalescent COVID-19. The sequencing sample was made of peripheral blood. The chain uses TRBV3-1 (or the pseudogene TRBV3-2) and TRBJ1-4; D gene ambiguous. This CDR3 is CASSLKSPNEKLFF. As DNA, the CDR3 is TGTGCCAGCAGCCTTAAATCCCCTAATGAAAAACTGTTTTTT.